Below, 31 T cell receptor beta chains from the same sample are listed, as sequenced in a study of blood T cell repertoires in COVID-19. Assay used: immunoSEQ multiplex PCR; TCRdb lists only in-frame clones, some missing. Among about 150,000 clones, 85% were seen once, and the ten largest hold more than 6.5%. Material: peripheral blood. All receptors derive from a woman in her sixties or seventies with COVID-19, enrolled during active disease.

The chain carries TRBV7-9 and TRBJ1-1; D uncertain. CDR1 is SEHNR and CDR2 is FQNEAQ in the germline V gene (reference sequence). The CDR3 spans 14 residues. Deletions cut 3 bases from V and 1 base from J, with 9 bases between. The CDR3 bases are TGTGCCAGCAGCTTCCCCCAGAAGAACACTGAAGCTTTCTTT. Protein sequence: CASSFPQKNTEAFF.

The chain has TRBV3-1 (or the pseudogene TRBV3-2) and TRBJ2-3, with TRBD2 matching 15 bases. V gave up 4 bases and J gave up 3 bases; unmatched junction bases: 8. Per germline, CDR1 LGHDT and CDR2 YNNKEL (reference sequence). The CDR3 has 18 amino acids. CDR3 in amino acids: CASSPGLAGGRLTDTQYF. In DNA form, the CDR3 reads TGTGCCAGCAGCCCAGGACTAGCGGGGGGGAGATTGACAGATACGCAGTATTTT.

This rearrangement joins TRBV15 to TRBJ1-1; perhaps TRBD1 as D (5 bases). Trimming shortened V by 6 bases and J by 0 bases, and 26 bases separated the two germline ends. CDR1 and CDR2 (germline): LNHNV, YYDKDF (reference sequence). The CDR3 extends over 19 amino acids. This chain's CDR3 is CATSVGRRGILGMNTEAFF. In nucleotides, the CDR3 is TGTGCCACCAGTGTCGGACGGCGGGGCATCCTAGGGATGAACACTGAAGCTTTCTTT. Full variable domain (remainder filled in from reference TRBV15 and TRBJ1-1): DAMVIQNPRYQVTQFGKPVTLSCSQTLNHNVMYWYQQKSSQAPKLLFHYYDKDFNNEADTPDNFQSRRPNTSFCFLDIRSPGLGDTAMYLCATSVGRRGILGMNTEAFFGQGTRLTVV.

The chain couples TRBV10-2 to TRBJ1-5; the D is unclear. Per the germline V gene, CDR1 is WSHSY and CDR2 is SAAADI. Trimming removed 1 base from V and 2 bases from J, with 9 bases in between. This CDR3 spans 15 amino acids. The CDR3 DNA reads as TGCGCCAGCAGTGAGTTGAGGGCGGGCAATCAGCCCCAGCATTTT. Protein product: CASSELRAGNQPQHF.

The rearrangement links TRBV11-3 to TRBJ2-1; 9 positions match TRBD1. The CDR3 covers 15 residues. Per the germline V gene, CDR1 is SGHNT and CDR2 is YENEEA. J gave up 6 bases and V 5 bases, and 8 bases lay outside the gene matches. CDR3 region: CASSRRDRDVNEQFF. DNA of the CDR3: TGTGCCAGCAGCCGCCGGGACAGGGATGTCAATGAGCAGTTCTTC.

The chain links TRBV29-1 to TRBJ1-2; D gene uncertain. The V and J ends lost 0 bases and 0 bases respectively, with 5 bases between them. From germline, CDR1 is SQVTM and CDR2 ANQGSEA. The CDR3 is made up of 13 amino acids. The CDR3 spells CSVEEAANYGYTF. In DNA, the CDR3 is TGCAGCGTTGAAGAGGCGGCTAACTATGGCTACACCTTC. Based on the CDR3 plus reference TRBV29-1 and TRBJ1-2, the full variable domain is SAVISQKPSRDICQRGTSLTIQCQVDSQVTMMFWYRQQPGQSLTLIATANQGSEATYESGFVIDKFPISRPNLTFSTLTVSNMSPEDSSIYLCSVEEAANYGYTFGSGTRLTVV.

CDR3 coding DNA: TGTGCCATCAGTGAGTGGAGGGAAACTGAAGCTTTCTTT. Its protein is CAISEWRETEAFF. The gene calls are TRBV10-3 and TRBJ1-1; unclear D gene. The germline CDR1 and CDR2 sequences are ENHRY and SYGVKD. The CDR3 is 13 residues long. The ends were cut back, 1 base at V and 5 bases at J, with 8 bases in the middle.

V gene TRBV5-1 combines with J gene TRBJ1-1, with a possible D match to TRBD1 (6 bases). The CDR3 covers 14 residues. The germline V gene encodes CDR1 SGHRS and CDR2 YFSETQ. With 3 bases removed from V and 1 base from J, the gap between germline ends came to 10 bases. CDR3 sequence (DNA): TGCGCCAGCAGCTGGGACATAAGGAACACTGAAGCTTTCTTT. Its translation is CASSWDIRNTEAFF.

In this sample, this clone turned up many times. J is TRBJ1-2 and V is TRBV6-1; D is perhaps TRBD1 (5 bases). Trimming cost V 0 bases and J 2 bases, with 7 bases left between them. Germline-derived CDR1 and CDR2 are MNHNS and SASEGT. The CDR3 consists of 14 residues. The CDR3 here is CASSEAGGNYGYTF. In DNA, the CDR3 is TGTGCCAGCAGTGAAGCGGGGGGGAACTATGGCTACACCTTC.

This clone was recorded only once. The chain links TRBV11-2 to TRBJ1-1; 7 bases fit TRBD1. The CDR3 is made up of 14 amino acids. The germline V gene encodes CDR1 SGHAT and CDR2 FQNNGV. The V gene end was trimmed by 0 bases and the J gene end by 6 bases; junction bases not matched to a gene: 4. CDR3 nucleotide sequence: TGTGCCAGCAGCTTAGATCGAAGGGGGCCTGAAGCTTTCTTT. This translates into CASSLDRRGPEAFF.

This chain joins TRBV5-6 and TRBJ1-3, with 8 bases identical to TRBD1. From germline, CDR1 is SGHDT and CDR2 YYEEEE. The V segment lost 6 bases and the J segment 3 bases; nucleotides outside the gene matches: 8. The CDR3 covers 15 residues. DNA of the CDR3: TGTGCCAGCACCTTTCAGGGGGCTGGTGGAAACACCATATATTTT. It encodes CASTFQGAGGNTIYF.

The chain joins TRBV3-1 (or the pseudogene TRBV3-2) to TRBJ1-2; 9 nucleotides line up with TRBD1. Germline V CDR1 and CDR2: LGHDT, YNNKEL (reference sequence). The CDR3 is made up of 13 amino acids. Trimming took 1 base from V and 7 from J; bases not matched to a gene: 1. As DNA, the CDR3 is TGTGCCAGCAGCCAAGCGACAGGGGGTGGCTACACCTTC. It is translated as CASSQATGGGYTF.

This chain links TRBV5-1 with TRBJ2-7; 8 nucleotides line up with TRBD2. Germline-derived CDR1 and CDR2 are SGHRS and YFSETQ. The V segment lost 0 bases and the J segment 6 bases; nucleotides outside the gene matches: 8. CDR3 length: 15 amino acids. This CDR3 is CASSLVAGRAVEQYF. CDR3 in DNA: TGCGCCAGCAGCTTGGTAGCCGGGAGGGCCGTCGAGCAGTACTTC.

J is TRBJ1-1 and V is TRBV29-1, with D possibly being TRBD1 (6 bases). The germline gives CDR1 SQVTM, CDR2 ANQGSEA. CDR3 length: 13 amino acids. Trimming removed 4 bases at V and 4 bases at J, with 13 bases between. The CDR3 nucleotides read TGCAGCGTTGCACAGGGAGGGAGCACTGAAGCTTTCTTT. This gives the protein CSVAQGGSTEAFF.

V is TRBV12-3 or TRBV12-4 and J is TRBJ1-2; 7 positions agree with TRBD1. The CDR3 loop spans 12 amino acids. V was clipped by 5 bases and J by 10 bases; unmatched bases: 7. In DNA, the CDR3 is TGTGCCAGCAGTCAGGACAGGTTTCTCTACACCTTC. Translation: CASSQDRFLYTF.

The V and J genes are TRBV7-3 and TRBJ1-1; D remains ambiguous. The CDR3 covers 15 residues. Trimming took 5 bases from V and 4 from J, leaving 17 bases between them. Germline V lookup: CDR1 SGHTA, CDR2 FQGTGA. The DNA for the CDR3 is TGTGCCAGCAGCCCTGGCGGCGCGGTAGGCACTGAAGCTTTCTTT. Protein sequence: CASSPGGAVGTEAFF.

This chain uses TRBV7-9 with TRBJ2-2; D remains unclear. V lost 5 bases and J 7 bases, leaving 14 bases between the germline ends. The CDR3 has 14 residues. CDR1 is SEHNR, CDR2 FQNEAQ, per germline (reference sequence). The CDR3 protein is CASSLRSRGGELFF. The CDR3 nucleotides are TGTGCCAGCAGCCTAAGATCGCGTGGCGGGGAGCTGTTTTTT.

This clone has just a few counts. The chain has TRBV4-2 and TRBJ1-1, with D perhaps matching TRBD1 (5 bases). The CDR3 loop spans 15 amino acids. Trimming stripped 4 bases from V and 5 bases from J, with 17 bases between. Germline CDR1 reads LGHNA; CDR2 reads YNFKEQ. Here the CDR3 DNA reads TGTGCCAGCAGCCTTACCCGGACGGGGGTGACTGAAGCTTTCTTT. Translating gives CASSLTRTGVTEAFF.

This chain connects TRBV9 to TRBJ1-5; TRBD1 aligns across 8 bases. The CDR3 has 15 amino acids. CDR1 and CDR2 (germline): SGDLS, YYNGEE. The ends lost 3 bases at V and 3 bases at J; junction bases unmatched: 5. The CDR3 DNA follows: TGTGCCAGCAGCGGAACAGGGGGTAACAATCAGCCCCAGCATTTT. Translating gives CASSGTGGNNQPQHF.

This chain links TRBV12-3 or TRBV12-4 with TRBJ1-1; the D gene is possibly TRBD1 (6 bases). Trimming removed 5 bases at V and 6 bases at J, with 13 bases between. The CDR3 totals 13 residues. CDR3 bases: TGTGCCAGCAGTCAGGGGTATTGGGCTGAAGCTTTCTTT. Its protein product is CASSQGYWAEAFF.

CDR3 DNA: TGCGCCAGCAGTGAACAGGCAGGGTCACCCCTCCACTTT. As protein: CASSEQAGSPLHF. V is TRBV10-1 and J is TRBJ1-6; possible D gene TRBD1, 5 bases. This CDR3 spans 13 amino acids. Germline V gene lookup returns CDR1 WNHNN and CDR2 SYGVQD (reference sequence). The germline V and J ends were trimmed by 3 bases and 10 bases, with 10 bases remaining between them.

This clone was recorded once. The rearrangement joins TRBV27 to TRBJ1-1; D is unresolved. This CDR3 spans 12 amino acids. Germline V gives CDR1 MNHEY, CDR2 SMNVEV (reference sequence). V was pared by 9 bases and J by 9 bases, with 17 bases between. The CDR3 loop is CASCGLGGKAFF. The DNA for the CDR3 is TGTGCCAGTTGTGGACTAGGAGGAAAAGCTTTCTTT.

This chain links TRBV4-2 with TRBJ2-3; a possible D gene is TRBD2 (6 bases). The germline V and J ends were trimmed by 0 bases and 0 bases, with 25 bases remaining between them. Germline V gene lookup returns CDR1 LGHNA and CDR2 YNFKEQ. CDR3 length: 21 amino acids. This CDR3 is CASSQEPPGASVPRSTDTQYF. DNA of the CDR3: TGTGCCAGCAGCCAAGAACCCCCCGGGGCTAGCGTTCCGAGAAGCACAGATACGCAGTATTTT.

In DNA form, the CDR3 reads TGTGCCAGCAACCGGTATCATGGCGGGCAGCCCCAGCATTTT. Protein product: CASNRYHGGQPQHF. The J gene is TRBJ1-5, the V gene TRBV6-5; the D is unclear. V shed 7 bases and J shed 7 bases, with 17 bases lying between them. There are 14 residues in the CDR3. The germline V gene encodes CDR1 MNHEY and CDR2 SVGAGI.

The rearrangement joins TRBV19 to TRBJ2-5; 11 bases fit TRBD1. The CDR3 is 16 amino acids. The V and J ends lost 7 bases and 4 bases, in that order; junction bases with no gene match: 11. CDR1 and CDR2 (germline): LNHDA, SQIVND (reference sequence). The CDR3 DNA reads TGTGCCAGTACCCAGGCTGAGGGACAGGGGGGAGAGACCCAGTACTTC. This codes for CASTQAEGQGGETQYF.

CDR3 sequence (DNA): TGCGCCAGCAGCTTGGGGCGAGGCACAAGCACAGATACGCAGTATTTT. It encodes CASSLGRGTSTDTQYF. The chain uses TRBV5-1 and TRBJ2-3; D not resolved. Germline V CDR1 and CDR2: SGHRS, YFSETQ. This CDR3 has 16 amino acids. V was cut by 0 bases and J by 0 bases, with 11 bases left in between.

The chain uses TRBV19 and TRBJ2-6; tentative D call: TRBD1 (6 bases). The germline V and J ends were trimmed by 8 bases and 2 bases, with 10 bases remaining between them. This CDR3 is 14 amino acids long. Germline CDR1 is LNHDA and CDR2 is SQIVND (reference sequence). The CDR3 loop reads CASWDKTGANVLTF. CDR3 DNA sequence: TGTGCCAGTTGGGACAAAACTGGGGCCAACGTCCTGACTTTC.

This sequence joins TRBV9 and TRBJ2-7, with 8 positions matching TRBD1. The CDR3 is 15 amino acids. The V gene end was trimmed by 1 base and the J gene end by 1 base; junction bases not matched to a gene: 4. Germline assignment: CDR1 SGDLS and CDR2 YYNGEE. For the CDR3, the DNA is TGTGCCAGCAGCGTATCGACAGGGGCATCCTACGAGCAGTACTTC. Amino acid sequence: CASSVSTGASYEQYF.

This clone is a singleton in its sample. The CDR3 protein is CASSPRGGSDTQYF. CDR3 nucleotides: TGTGCCAGCAGCCCTCGCGGGGGATCAGATACGCAGTATTTT. The chain has TRBV3-1 (or the pseudogene TRBV3-2) and TRBJ2-3; 7 nucleotides agree with TRBD2. Trimming took 4 bases from V and 4 from J; bases not matched to a gene: 5. This CDR3 has 14 amino acids. CDR1 and CDR2 from the germline V gene are LGHDT and YNNKEL (reference sequence).

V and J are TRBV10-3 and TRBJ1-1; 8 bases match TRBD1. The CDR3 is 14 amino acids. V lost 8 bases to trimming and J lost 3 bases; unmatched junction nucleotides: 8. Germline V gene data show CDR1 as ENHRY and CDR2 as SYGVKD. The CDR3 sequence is CAIRSPDRDTEAFF. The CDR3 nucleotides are TGTGCCATCCGGTCTCCGGACAGGGACACTGAAGCTTTCTTT.

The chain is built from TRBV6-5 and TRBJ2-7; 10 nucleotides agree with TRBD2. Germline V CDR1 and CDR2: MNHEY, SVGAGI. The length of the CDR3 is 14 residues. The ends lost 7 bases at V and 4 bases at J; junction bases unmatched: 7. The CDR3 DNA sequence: TGTGCCAGCACCACTAGCGGGACTAAATACGAGCAGTACTTC. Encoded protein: CASTTSGTKYEQYF.